This T cell receptor (beta chain) was captured by sequencing in a study of T cell responses to AZD1222 COVID-19 vaccine. Looking at the study overall: Whether given at about 4 or about 12 weeks, second doses were pooled. Study results and caveats: The breadth and depth of Spike-specific TCRs increased once two AZD1222 doses had been given.

The CDR3 spans 14 residues. Per germline, CDR1 SGHRS and CDR2 YFSETQ. Germline trimming cut 4 bases from V and 2 bases from J; bases unmatched to any gene: 6. With regard to this clone: Its antigen is not identified.

Method: immunoSEQ multiplex PCR; TCRdb's copy keeps in-frame clones and lacks some. Altogether some 130,000 clones are present, about 91% being singletons, with the ten largest covering approximately 2.8%. Sequencing was performed on peripheral blood, taken on day 0 of AZD1222 vaccination. The receptor comes from an adult in good health. The chain links TRBV5-1 to TRBJ2-7; 7 bases agree with TRBD1. The CDR3: CASSPSGGTYEQYF. CDR3 DNA sequence: TGCGCCAGCAGCCCCTCAGGGGGTACCTACGAGCAGTACTTC.